One sample yielded the 27 T cell receptor beta chains listed below, sequenced in a study of CD8 T cells in ankylosing spondylitis. TCRdb reprocessed the 5' RACE reads with MiXCR, giving one entry per CDR3 protein. The sample records roughly 250,000 distinct CDR3 sequences, 8.6% being singletons. Sequencing was performed on blood, either unsorted or a sorted T cell fraction (not recorded which). Source of these receptors: a male donor with ankylosing spondylitis or in good health (not recorded which).

This clonotype occurred many times. V usage is TRBV6-5 and J usage is TRBJ1-2; perhaps TRBD1 as D (5 bases). In germline, CDR1 is MNHEY, CDR2 SVGAGI. The CDR3 has 16 amino acids. Trimming took 2 bases from V and 4 from J, leaving 17 bases between them. The CDR3 DNA follows: TGTGCCAGCAGTTACCTCGTTGGGCAGGGAGGCTATGGCTACACCTTC. Protein product: CASSYLVGQGGYGYTF.

This clonotype occurred many times. The gene calls are TRBV15 and TRBJ2-1; D is perhaps TRBD2 (5 bases). This CDR3 has 13 residues. V was shortened by 6 bases and J by 6 bases, with 12 bases between the two germline ends. From germline, CDR1 is LNHNV and CDR2 YYDKDF (reference sequence). CDR3 sequence: CATSPLAANEQFF. The DNA of the CDR3 is TGTGCCACCAGTCCTCTAGCCGCCAATGAGCAGTTCTTC.

The table lists this clonotype with many counts. This chain's CDR3 is CASSLAGGQVTDTQYF. As DNA, the CDR3 is TGTGCCAGCAGCTTGGCCGGGGGACAGGTGACAGATACGCAGTATTTT. This chain links TRBV5-5 with TRBJ2-3; the match to TRBD1 covers 8 bases. Looked up from germline, CDR1 is SGHKS and CDR2 is YYEKEE (reference sequence). The CDR3 contains 16 residues. The V and J ends lost 0 bases and 3 bases, in that order; junction bases with no gene match: 6.

This clonotype was picked up many times. The chain recombines TRBV7-6 with TRBJ1-5, with D hard to call. With 5 bases removed from V and 4 bases from J, the gap between germline ends came to 12 bases. This CDR3 is 14 amino acids long. Germline CDR1 and CDR2: SGHVS and FNYEAQ. In DNA form, the CDR3 reads TGTGCCAGCAGCCCCCACGAAAAGAATCAGCCCCAGCATTTT. This gives the protein CASSPHEKNQPQHF.

This clonotype was seen many times. V gene TRBV11-2 combines with J gene TRBJ2-5; weak D call: TRBD1 (7 bases). The V gene's germline CDR1 is SGHAT and CDR2 FQNNGV. Trimming cost V 5 bases and J 5 bases, with 30 bases left between them. The CDR3 has 19 amino acids. CDR3 in amino acids: CASSPALSVLSAGGETQYF. Written as DNA, the CDR3 is TGTGCCAGCAGCCCCGCACTTAGTGTTCTCTCGGCAGGGGGGGAGACCCAGTACTTC.

This clonotype was counted many times. The chain has TRBV27 and TRBJ2-3; no clear D. This CDR3 region has 16 residues. V was clipped by 0 bases and J by 0 bases, with 10 bases between them. Germline CDR1 MNHEY, CDR2 SMNVEV (reference sequence). CDR3 sequence (DNA): TGTGCCAGCAGTTTATCGGCAAGAGGTAGCACAGATACGCAGTATTTT. It encodes CASSLSARGSTDTQYF.

This clonotype was seen repeatedly, ten times or more. The rearrangement joins TRBV20-1 to TRBJ2-1; 8 bases are shared with TRBD2. The junction had 7 bases not matched to a gene; V was cut back by 3 bases and J by 3 bases. The germline CDR1 and CDR2 sequences are DFQATT and SNEGSKA (reference sequence). This CDR3 comprises 15 residues. As DNA, the CDR3 is TGCAGTGCTAGCCTCGCGGGGGGCCTCTACAATGAGCAGTTCTTC. This encodes CSASLAGGLYNEQFF.

Relative to its sample, this clonotype is medium-sized. The genes are TRBV6-5 and TRBJ2-7; D is ambiguous. Trimming took off 4 bases at V and 6 bases at J, with 13 bases between the two ends. CDR1 MNHEY and CDR2 SVGAGI come from the germline V gene. The length of the CDR3 is 13 residues. CDR3 sequence reads: CASSSGPWGEQYF. CDR3 DNA sequence: TGTGCCAGCAGTTCTGGACCCTGGGGCGAGCAGTACTTC.

This clonotype showed up many times. J is TRBJ2-3 and V is TRBV5-1; no reliable D call. The CDR3 sequence is 14 residues long. V was cut by 7 bases and J by 1 base, with 13 bases left in between. The germline V gene has CDR1 SGHRS and CDR2 YFSETQ. For the CDR3, the DNA is TGCGCCAGCCGGAAGGACGGACGCACAGATACGCAGTATTTT. This gives the protein CASRKDGRTDTQYF.

This clonotype was observed a handful of times. J is TRBJ2-1 and V is TRBV11-2; D is perhaps TRBD2 (7 bases). This CDR3 is built from 19 residues. Trimming removed 5 bases from V and 5 bases from J, with 28 bases in between. Germline CDR1 SGHAT, CDR2 FQNNGV. CDR3 protein: CASSGGGGRSTYHHNEQFF. DNA of the CDR3: TGTGCCAGCAGCGGGGGAGGGGGTAGGTCGACGTATCATCACAATGAGCAGTTCTTC.

In its sample, this clonotype was seen many times. The V gene is TRBV10-3, the J gene TRBJ2-3; D not resolved. V gave up 3 bases and J gave up 2 bases, with 9 bases separating them. Germline V gene lookup returns CDR1 ENHRY and CDR2 SYGVKD. The CDR3 sequence is 14 residues long. The CDR3 DNA sequence: TGTGCCATCAGTGAACAACAGATCACAGATACGCAGTATTTT. It translates to CAISEQQITDTQYF.

This clonotype was seen many times. The rearrangement uses TRBV2 and TRBJ2-2; weak D call: TRBD1 (6 bases). Germline assignment: CDR1 SNHLY and CDR2 FYNNEI. Trimming stripped 1 base from V and 3 bases from J, with 9 bases between. CDR3 length: 15 amino acids. CDR3 sequence reads: CASSEGPGDTGELFF. The CDR3 DNA sequence: TGTGCCAGCAGTGAAGGTCCAGGGGACACCGGGGAGCTGTTTTTT.

This clonotype was recorded many times. The genes are TRBV29-1 and TRBJ1-1, with unresolved D. CDR3 length: 13 amino acids. V lost 4 bases, J lost 0 bases, and 9 bases lay in between. The germline V gene has CDR1 SQVTM and CDR2 ANQGSEA. The CDR3 region is CSVAGFLNTEAFF. In DNA form, the CDR3 reads TGCAGCGTTGCGGGATTTTTGAACACTGAAGCTTTCTTT.

This clonotype has just a few counts. The V call is TRBV5-1, the J call TRBJ1-1; 7 positions match TRBD1. The CDR3 is made up of 15 amino acids. V gave up 2 bases and J gave up 1 base; unmatched junction bases: 5. Germline V gene lookup returns CDR1 SGHRS and CDR2 YFSETQ. The CDR3 nucleotides are TGCGCCAGCAGCTTTGGAGGGGGCAGGAACACTGAAGCTTTCTTT. This translates into CASSFGGGRNTEAFF. Full variable domain (rest looked up from reference TRBV5-1 and TRBJ1-1): KAGVTQTPRYLIKTRGQQVTLSCSPISGHRSVSWYQQTPGQGLQFLFEYFSETQRNKGNFPGRFSGRQFSNSRSEMNVSTLELGDSALYLCASSFGGGRNTEAFFGQGTRLTVV.

In this sample, this clonotype turned up many times. The gene calls are TRBV20-1 and TRBJ2-5; D not certain. The CDR3 contains 13 residues. CDR1 and CDR2 (germline): DFQATT, SNEGSKA (reference sequence). V gave up 3 bases and J gave up 1 base, with 9 bases separating them. The CDR3 DNA sequence: TGCAGTGCTAGCCCTCTACCCCAAGAGACCCAGTACTTC. Encoded protein: CSASPLPQETQYF.

Many counts were recorded for this clonotype. V is TRBV7-2 and J is TRBJ1-3; TRBD1 matches at 7 bases. V lost 6 bases and J lost 3; bases outside the gene matches: 8. The CDR3 is made up of 15 amino acids. Germline lookup yields CDR1 SGHTA and CDR2 FQGNSA. Written as DNA, the CDR3 is TGTGCCAGCAGTTTGCAGGGGGTTTTTGGAAACACCATATATTTT. Translation: CASSLQGVFGNTIYF.

This clonotype was detected ten times or more. This rearrangement joins TRBV7-3 to TRBJ2-1; either TRBD1 or TRBD2 may fit D (5 bases each). The CDR3 contains 15 residues. Trimming removed 6 bases at V and 10 bases at J, with 22 bases between. Germline V gene data show CDR1 as SGHTA and CDR2 as FQGTGA. The CDR3 sequence is CASSSGTSANGEQFF. For the CDR3, the DNA is TGTGCCAGCAGTTCCGGGACCTCGGCGAATGGAGAGCAGTTCTTC.

In this sample, this clonotype turned up many times. The chain joins TRBV20-1 to TRBJ2-7; D remains ambiguous. Germline lookup yields CDR1 DFQATT and CDR2 SNEGSKA (reference sequence). The CDR3 covers 13 residues. V was cut by 1 base and J by 5 bases, with 12 bases left in between. CDR3: CSARGQVSDEQYF. CDR3 nucleotide sequence: TGCAGTGCTAGAGGGCAGGTCAGCGACGAGCAGTACTTC.

This clonotype was counted at least ten times. This chain links TRBV30 with TRBJ2-7; D is ambiguous. V lost 3 bases, J lost 5 bases, and 8 bases lay in between. Germline loops: CDR1 GTSNPN, CDR2 SVGIG (reference sequence). The CDR3 is 11 residues long. The CDR3 loop reads CAWSPRNEQYF. The CDR3 bases are TGTGCCTGGAGCCCTAGAAACGAGCAGTACTTC.

This clonotype has ten or more counts. This chain connects TRBV20-1 to TRBJ2-1; D possibly corresponds to TRBD2 (7 bases). The CDR3 loop spans 13 amino acids. V lost 4 bases and J lost 10, with 17 bases in between. Per germline, CDR1 DFQATT and CDR2 SNEGSKA (reference sequence). The DNA for the CDR3 is TGCAGTGCTAACAGGGACTACCCCATAGAGCAGTTCTTC. Translation: CSANRDYPIEQFF.

The table lists this clonotype with many counts. The chain carries TRBV20-1 and TRBJ1-5; D is possibly TRBD1 (6 bases). Germline lookup yields CDR1 DFQATT and CDR2 SNEGSKA (reference sequence). The CDR3 runs to 12 residues. Trimming stripped 7 bases from V and 10 bases from J, with 17 bases between. The chain's CDR3 is CSGGAGAAPQHF. DNA of the CDR3: TGCAGTGGGGGGGCAGGTGCCGCTCCCCAGCATTTT.

This clonotype was found many times. V gene TRBV5-5 combines with J gene TRBJ1-4; D is ambiguous. The CDR3 is 16 residues long. Between the trimmed V and J ends, which lost 2 bases and 0 bases, there was a span of 11 bases. Germline CDR1 reads SGHKS; CDR2 reads YYEKEE (reference sequence). This CDR3 is CASSLSPGSTNEKLFF. CDR3 coding DNA: TGTGCCAGCAGCTTATCCCCGGGCTCAACTAATGAAAAACTGTTTTTT.

In its sample, this clonotype was seen a few times. The rearrangement links TRBV5-1 to TRBJ1-2, with D tentatively TRBD1 (5 bases). The V gene's germline CDR1 is SGHRS and CDR2 YFSETQ. V was pared by 0 bases and J by 6 bases, with 9 bases between. There are 13 residues in the CDR3. The CDR3: CASSLGQGNGYTF. CDR3 nucleotides: TGCGCCAGCAGCTTGGGCCAGGGTAATGGCTACACCTTC.

This clonotype has at least ten counts. This chain uses TRBV7-3 with TRBJ2-2, with TRBD2 matching over 12 bases. CDR1 is SGHTA, CDR2 FQGTGA, per germline. V was clipped by 2 bases and J by 7 bases; unmatched bases: 8. The length of the CDR3 is 17 residues. CDR3 coding DNA: TGTGCCAGCAGCTTACTAGCGGGAGGGCCTTTGAGCGGGGAGCTGTTTTTT. Translated: CASSLLAGGPLSGELFF.

The chain has TRBV9 and TRBJ2-3, with D perhaps assigned TRBD1 or TRBD2 (5 bases each). V was pared by 3 bases and J by 4 bases, with 18 bases between. This CDR3 has 16 amino acids. Germline V gene sequence: CDR1 SGDLS, CDR2 YYNGEE. This CDR3 is CASSETGGTVPDTQYF. CDR3 coding DNA: TGTGCCAGCAGCGAAACAGGAGGTACAGTCCCAGATACGCAGTATTTT.

This clonotype was counted many times. CDR3 loop: CASSFGTSGNDEQFF. CDR3 sequence (DNA): TGCGCCAGCAGCTTTGGGACTAGCGGGAACGATGAGCAGTTCTTC. The V and J genes are TRBV5-1 and TRBJ2-1; 13 bases map to TRBD2. The CDR3 has 15 residues. The germline V gene encodes CDR1 SGHRS and CDR2 YFSETQ. The junction had 4 bases not matched to a gene; V was cut back by 2 bases and J by 8 bases.

The rearrangement uses TRBV5-6 and TRBJ2-5; weak D call: TRBD1 (5 bases). The germline CDR1 and CDR2 sequences are SGHDT and YYEEEE. The CDR3 totals 15 residues. V lost 2 bases and J lost 4, with 15 bases in between. The CDR3 protein is CASSFGQGIAETQYF. CDR3 nucleotides: TGTGCCAGCAGCTTCGGTCAGGGAATCGCAGAGACCCAGTACTTC.